The source of this T cell receptor beta chain is a study of human T cells and chemical hapten exposure. Study-level findings and limits: With alopecia, donors may have immune responses unlike healthy people's.

V shed 9 bases and J shed 1 base, with 15 bases lying between them. The germline V gene has CDR1 MNHEY and CDR2 SVGAGI. CDR3 length equals 14 residues. How the authors handled the data: Per sample, the median was around 100,000 TCRs, with values from 23,224 to 690,600. MiXCR was run by TCRdb on the RACE reads, yielding one entry per CDR3 protein. The V and J calls and clone size come from TCRdb's table, not from the authors' own analysis. The table lists around 340,000 distinct CDR3 sequences, around 7% of them singletons, with 7.5% to 9% in the top ten. Documented time point: patch test 1, 2 weeks after DPC sensitization. Treatment here: therapeutic diphenylcyclopropenone sensitization with weekly scalp DPC. Concerning this clonotype: The antigen is unknown.

The starting material was whole blood, obtained in connection with sensitization to the hapten diphenylcyclopropenone (DPC). V gene TRBV6-5 combines with J gene TRBJ1-1; possible D gene TRBD1, 5 bases. The receptor was isolated from a young woman with alopecia areata. Some clones in this sample may be carry-over from other donors' samples. The CDR3 sequence is CASTTPGSNTEAFF. CDR3 nucleotides: TGTGCCAGTACTACTCCAGGGTCGAACACTGAAGCTTTCTTT.